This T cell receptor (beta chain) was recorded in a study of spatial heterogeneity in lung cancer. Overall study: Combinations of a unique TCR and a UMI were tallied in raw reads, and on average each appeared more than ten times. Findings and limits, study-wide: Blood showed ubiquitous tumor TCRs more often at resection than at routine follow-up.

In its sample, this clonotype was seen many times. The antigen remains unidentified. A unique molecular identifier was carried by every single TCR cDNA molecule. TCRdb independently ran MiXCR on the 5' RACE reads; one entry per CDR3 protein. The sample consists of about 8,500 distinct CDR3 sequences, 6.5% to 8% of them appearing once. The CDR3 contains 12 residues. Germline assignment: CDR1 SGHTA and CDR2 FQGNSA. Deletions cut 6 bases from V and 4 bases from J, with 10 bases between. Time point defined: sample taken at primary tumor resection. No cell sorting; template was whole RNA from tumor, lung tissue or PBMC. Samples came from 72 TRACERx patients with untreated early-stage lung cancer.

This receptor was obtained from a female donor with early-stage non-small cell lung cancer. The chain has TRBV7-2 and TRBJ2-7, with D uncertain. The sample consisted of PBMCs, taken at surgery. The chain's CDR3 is CASRSSGYEQYF. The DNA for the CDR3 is TGTGCCAGCAGGTCTTCCGGGTACGAGCAGTACTTC.